This T cell receptor (beta chain) is from a study of response to subunit inactivated influenza vaccine. TCRdb processed the RT-PCR reads anew with MiXCR; each CDR3 protein has one entry. The sample contains 500,000 to 700,000 distinct CDR3 sequences, around a quarter of which appear only once. V was shortened by 7 bases and J by 7 bases, with 19 bases between the two germline ends. Germline CDR1 MNHEY, CDR2 SMNVEV (reference sequence). The CDR3 spans 15 residues. The data were also submitted as part of a second study, on T cells expressing NK-cell markers. That publication notes: Production of TCR beta cDNA relied on 5'RACE template switching with UMIs. Seven of the eight sequenced donors were HCMV-seropositive; one was seronegative.

This sequence originates from a man aged 50 to 59 who received an inactivated influenza vaccine. The V and J genes are TRBV27 and TRBJ2-2; D tentatively fits TRBD1 or TRBD2 (6 bases each). Sequences were derived from CD4+ T cells sorted from PBMCs, sampled 12 days after vaccination. The CDR3 reads CASKGGRDGHGELFF. The CDR3 DNA reads as TGTGCCAGCAAGGGGGGAAGGGATGGCCACGGGGAGCTGTTTTTT.